Following are 10 T cell receptor beta chains from one sample sequenced in a study of shared clonotypes between healthy human individuals. Sequencing was performed with immunoSEQ multiplex PCR; in TCRdb, only in-frame clones are kept and a portion is missing. The data hold over a million clones, with around 74% observed a single time. Sequencing was carried out using memory CD4+ T cells sorted from blood. Subset of the sample: CD45RA-negative fraction. Receptor source: a man younger than 30 in good health.

The rearrangement uses TRBV5-1 and TRBJ2-1; D might be TRBD2 (5 bases). The CDR3 runs to 14 residues. Trimming left V 4 bases short and J 0 bases short, with 8 bases between. Germline loops: CDR1 SGHRS, CDR2 YFSETQ. The CDR3 sequence is CASSVGSSYNEQFF. The CDR3, as DNA: TGCGCCAGCAGCGTGGGGAGCTCCTACAATGAGCAGTTCTTC.

This rearrangement joins TRBV7-2 to TRBJ2-5, with 9 bases fitting TRBD2. The V segment lost 2 bases and the J segment 5 bases; nucleotides outside the gene matches: 6. The CDR3 totals 15 residues. The germline CDR1 and CDR2 sequences are SGHTA and FQGNSA. Here the CDR3 DNA reads TGTGCCAGCAGCTTATACAGCGGGAGGTGGGAGACCCAGTACTTC. It is translated as CASSLYSGRWETQYF.

The chain couples TRBV5-4 to TRBJ2-2; D not certain. Germline V gene lookup returns CDR1 SGHNT and CDR2 YYREEE (reference sequence). This CDR3 is 13 amino acids long. Trimming took off 4 bases at V and 7 bases at J, with 11 bases between the two ends. DNA for the CDR3: TGTGCCAGCAGCCTTCGGTCCGTCGGGGAGCTGTTTTTT. Protein product: CASSLRSVGELFF.

This clone was found a few times. The sample carries other DNA sequences with the same CDR3. The chain joins TRBV19 to TRBJ2-4; unclear D gene. This CDR3 spans 14 amino acids. Germline-derived CDR1 and CDR2 are LNHDA and SQIVND (reference sequence). Trimming cost V 5 bases and J 0 bases, with 8 bases left between them. This CDR3 reads CASSPNIAKNIQYF. CDR3 nucleotide sequence: TGTGCCAGTAGTCCCAATATAGCCAAAAACATTCAGTACTTC.

The gene calls are TRBV7-9 and TRBJ1-5; 10 bases align to TRBD1. CDR1 and CDR2 from the germline V gene are SEHNR and FQNEAQ (reference sequence). The CDR3 runs to 14 residues. J lost 6 bases, V lost 6 bases, and 5 bases had no gene match. For the CDR3, the DNA is TGTGCCAGCAGGGGGACAGGGGTAGGTCAGCCCCAGCATTTT. It codes for CASRGTGVGQPQHF.

In nucleotides, the CDR3 is TGTGCCAGCAGCTTAGTCCCCTCCGACAGGGGAAGGAGCGAGCAGTACTTC. Translating it yields CASSLVPSDRGRSEQYF. This sequence joins TRBV7-2 and TRBJ2-7; TRBD1 aligns across 8 bases. The V segment lost 1 base and the J segment 6 bases; nucleotides outside the gene matches: 14. The CDR3 has 17 residues. Germline CDR1 is SGHTA and CDR2 is FQGNSA.

The chain links TRBV5-4 to TRBJ2-3; 7 bases are a match to TRBD1. CDR1 SGHNT and CDR2 YYREEE come from the germline V gene (reference sequence). CDR3 length equals 13 residues. Germline trimming cut 3 bases from V and 4 bases from J; bases unmatched to any gene: 2. The CDR3 DNA is TGTGCCAGCAGCTCCCAGGGGGCAGATACGCAGTATTTT. Translation gives CASSSQGADTQYF.

The chain carries TRBV2 and TRBJ1-2, with 7 positions matching TRBD1. V lost 4 bases and J lost 4; bases outside the gene matches: 6. Germline CDR1 reads SNHLY; CDR2 reads FYNNEI. There are 14 residues in the CDR3. In DNA form, the CDR3 reads TGTGCCAGCAGTGGGGACAGAGTAAGCTATGGCTACACCTTC. Protein sequence: CASSGDRVSYGYTF.

This clone has a handful of counts. V usage is TRBV4-1 and J usage is TRBJ2-2; TRBD1 matches at 7 bases. Germline CDR1 reads MGHRA; CDR2 reads YSYEKL. With 2 bases clipped from V and 2 bases from J, the junction kept 8 bases outside the gene matches. The CDR3 consists of 17 residues. CDR3 DNA sequence: TGCGCCAGCAGCCAATTGGGGGACAGAACTAACACCGGGGAGCTGTTTTTT. Its translation: CASSQLGDRTNTGELFF.

The chain links TRBV12-5 to TRBJ1-1, with TRBD1 matching 10 bases. V was clipped by 4 bases and J by 1 base; unmatched bases: 12. The V gene's germline CDR1 is LGHNT and CDR2 FRNRAP. This CDR3 contains 18 residues. The CDR3, as DNA: TGTGCTAGTGGTTGGGGACAGGGGCGCAGACCTAGGAACACTGAAGCTTTCTTT. It specifies CASGWGQGRRPRNTEAFF.